This T cell receptor (beta chain) was sequenced during a study of cytomegalovirus exposure and HLA in healthy donors. Points on this clone: This sample also contains other DNA sequences that code for the same CDR3.

Trimming stripped 5 bases from V and 4 bases from J, with 15 bases between. Germline CDR1 reads MDHEN; CDR2 reads SYDVKM. This CDR3 contains 15 residues. Both 60 Vbeta primers and 13 Jbeta primers went into the PCR. This table comes from immunoSEQ multiplex PCR, and its TCRdb copy is limited to in-frame clones, with some not included. The sample yields about 57,000 clones, roughly 84% seen once. V gene TRBV28 combines with J gene TRBJ1-5; possible D gene TRBD1, 6 bases. The TCR sequence derives from a man aged 30 to 45 in good health and CMV-seronegative. The sample consisted of PBMCs. The CDR3 here is CASSPSDRDNQPQHF. CDR3 DNA sequence: TGTGCCAGCAGTCCCTCGGACAGAGATAATCAGCCCCAGCATTTT.